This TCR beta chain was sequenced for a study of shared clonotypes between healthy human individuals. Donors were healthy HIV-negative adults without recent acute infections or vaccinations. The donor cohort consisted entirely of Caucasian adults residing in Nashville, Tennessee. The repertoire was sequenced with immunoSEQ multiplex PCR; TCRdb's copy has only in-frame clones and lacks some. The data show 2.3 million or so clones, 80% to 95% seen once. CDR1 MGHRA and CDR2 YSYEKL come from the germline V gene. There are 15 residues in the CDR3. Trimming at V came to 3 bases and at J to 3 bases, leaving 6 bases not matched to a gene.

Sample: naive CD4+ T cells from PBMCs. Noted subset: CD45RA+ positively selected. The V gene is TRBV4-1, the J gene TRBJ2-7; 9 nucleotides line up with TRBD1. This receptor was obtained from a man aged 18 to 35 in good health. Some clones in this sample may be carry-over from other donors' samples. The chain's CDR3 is CASSHQGQGRYEQYF. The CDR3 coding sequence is TGCGCCAGCAGCCACCAGGGACAGGGTCGCTACGAGCAGTACTTC.